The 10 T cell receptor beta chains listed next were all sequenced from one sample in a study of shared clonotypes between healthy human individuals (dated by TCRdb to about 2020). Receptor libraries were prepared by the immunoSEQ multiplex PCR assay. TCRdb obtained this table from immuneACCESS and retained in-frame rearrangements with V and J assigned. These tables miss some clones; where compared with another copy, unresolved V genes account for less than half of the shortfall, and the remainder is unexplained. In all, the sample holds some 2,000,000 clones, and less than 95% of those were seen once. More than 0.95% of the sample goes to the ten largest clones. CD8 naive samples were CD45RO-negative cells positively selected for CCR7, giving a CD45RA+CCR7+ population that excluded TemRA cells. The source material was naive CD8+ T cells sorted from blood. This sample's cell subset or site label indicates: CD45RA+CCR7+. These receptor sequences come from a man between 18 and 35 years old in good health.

CDR3 sequence: CASSQTGLGTNEKLFF. For the CDR3, the DNA is TGTGCCAGCAGCCAGACAGGGTTAGGAACTAATGAAAAACTGTTTTTT. V and J are TRBV7-8 and TRBJ1-4, with TRBD1 matching over 7 bases. The CDR3 runs 16 residues. V was clipped by 5 bases and J by 1 base; unmatched bases: 7. CDR1 and CDR2 from the germline V gene are SGHVS and FQNEAQ.

CDR3 region: CASSSGGLTNEKLFF. The DNA of the CDR3 is TGTGCCAGCAGTTCAGGGGGATTAACTAATGAAAAACTGTTTTTT. This rearrangement joins TRBV27 to TRBJ1-4; TRBD1 matches 7 bases. V shed 4 bases, J shed 1 base, and the junction held 3 bases outside the gene matches. CDR3 size: 15 residues. The germline gives CDR1 MNHEY, CDR2 SMNVEV (reference sequence).

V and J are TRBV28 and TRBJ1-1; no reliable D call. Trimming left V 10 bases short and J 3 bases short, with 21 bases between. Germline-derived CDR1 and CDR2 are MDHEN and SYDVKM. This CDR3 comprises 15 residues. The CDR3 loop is CATKLDDLVDTEAFF. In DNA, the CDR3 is TGTGCCACCAAGCTTGACGACCTTGTCGACACTGAAGCTTTCTTT.

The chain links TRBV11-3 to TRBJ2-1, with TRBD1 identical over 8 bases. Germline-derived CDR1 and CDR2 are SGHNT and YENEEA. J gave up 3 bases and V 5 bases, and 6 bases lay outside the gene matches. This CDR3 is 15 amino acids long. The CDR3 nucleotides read TGTGCCAGCAGCACGGGGACAGGTAACTACAATGAGCAGTTCTTC. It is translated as CASSTGTGNYNEQFF. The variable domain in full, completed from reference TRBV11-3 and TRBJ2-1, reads EAGVVQSPRYKIIEKKQPVAFWCNPISGHNTLYWYLQNLGQGPELLIRYENEEAVDDSQLPKDRFSAERLKGVDSTLKIQPAELGDSAVYLCASSTGTGNYNEQFFGPGTRLTVL.

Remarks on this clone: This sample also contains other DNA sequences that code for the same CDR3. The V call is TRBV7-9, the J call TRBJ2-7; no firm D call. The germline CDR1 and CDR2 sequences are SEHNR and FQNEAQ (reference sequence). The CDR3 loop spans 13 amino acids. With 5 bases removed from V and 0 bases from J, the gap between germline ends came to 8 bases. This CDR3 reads CASSPVGSYEQYF. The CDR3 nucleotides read TGTGCCAGCAGCCCAGTGGGCTCCTACGAGCAGTACTTC.

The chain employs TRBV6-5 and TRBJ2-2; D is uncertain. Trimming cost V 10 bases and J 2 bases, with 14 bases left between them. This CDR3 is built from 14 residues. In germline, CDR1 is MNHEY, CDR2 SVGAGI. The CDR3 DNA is TGTGCCACCCTCCTGGACCCAAACACCGGGGAGCTGTTTTTT. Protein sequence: CATLLDPNTGELFF.

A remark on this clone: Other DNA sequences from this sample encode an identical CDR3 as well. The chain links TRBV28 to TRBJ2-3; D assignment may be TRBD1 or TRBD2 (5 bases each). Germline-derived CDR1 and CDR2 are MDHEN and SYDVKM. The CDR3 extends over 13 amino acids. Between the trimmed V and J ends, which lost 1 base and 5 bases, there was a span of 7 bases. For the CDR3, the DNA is TGTGCCAGCAGTTTATCTGGGGGAGATACGCAGTATTTT. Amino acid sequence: CASSLSGGDTQYF.

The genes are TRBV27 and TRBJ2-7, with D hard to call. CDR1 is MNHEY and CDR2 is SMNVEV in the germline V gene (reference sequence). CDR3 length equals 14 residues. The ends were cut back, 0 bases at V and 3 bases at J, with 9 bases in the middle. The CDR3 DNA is TGTGCCAGCAGTTTATCGGTGGGTTTCTACGAGCAGTACTTC. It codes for CASSLSVGFYEQYF.

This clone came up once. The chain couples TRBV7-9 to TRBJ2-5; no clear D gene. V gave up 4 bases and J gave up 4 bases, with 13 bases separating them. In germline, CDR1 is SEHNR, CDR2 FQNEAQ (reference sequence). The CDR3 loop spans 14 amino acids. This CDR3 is CASSSPEGRETQYF. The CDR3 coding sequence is TGTGCCAGCAGCTCCCCGGAAGGGCGAGAGACCCAGTACTTC. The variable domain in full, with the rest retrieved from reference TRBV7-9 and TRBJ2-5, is DTGVSQNPRHKITKRGQNVTFRCDPISEHNRLYWYRQTLGQGPEFLTYFQNEAQLEKSRLLSDRFSAERPKGSFSTLEIQRTEQGDSAMYLCASSSPEGRETQYFGPGTRLLVL.

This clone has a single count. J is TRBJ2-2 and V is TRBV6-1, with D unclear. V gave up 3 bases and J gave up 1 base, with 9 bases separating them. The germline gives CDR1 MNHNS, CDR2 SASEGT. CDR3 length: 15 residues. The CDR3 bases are TGTGCCAGCAGTGAGTGGGGTCAGAACACCGGGGAGCTGTTTTTT. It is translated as CASSEWGQNTGELFF.